The clone carrying this TCR beta chain was seen at least ten times. Library preparation (for TCRbeta) was performed with unique molecular identifiers. TCRdb itself ran the PCR reads through MiXCR, one entry per CDR3 protein. The data hold hundreds of thousands of distinct CDR3 sequences, with approximately 10% observed a single time. The data belong to a study of T-cell reconstitution after alpha-beta-depleted transplantation in children. The CDR3 is 17 amino acids. The germline gives CDR1 DFQATT, CDR2 SNEGSKA (reference sequence). Trimming removed 1 base at V and 0 bases at J, with 13 bases between. V and J are TRBV20-1 and TRBJ1-6; D is undetermined. The receptor was isolated from a male patient aged 2-9 years who had a stem cell transplant for chronic granulomatous disease, so the T cells may come from the graft donor. Material: peripheral blood, obtained 180 days after TCRalphabeta/CD19-depleted stem cell transplant. This chain's CDR3 is CSARALGKISYNSPLHF. CDR3 nucleotides: TGCAGTGCTAGAGCCCTTGGTAAAATCTCCTATAATTCACCCCTCCACTTT.